The source of this T cell receptor beta chain is a study of blood T cell repertoires in COVID-19. Germline V CDR1 and CDR2: SGHRS, YFSETQ. With 1 base removed from V and 6 bases from J, the gap between germline ends came to 11 bases. The CDR3 is 13 amino acids. The protocol was immunoSEQ multiplex PCR, while the TCRdb copy is restricted to in-frame clones and leaves out a portion. Among about 140,000 clones, roughly 84% were seen once, and the ten largest hold 5.5%. Sequencing used PBMCs or T cells enriched from blood (not recorded which). The clonotype comes from a man aged 35-49 years with acute COVID-19. V gene TRBV5-1 combines with J gene TRBJ2-7, with D perhaps TRBD2 (5 bases). The CDR3 DNA follows: TGCGCCAGCAGCTTGTCTGGGGAGCGCGAGCAGTACTTC. Protein product: CASSLSGEREQYF.